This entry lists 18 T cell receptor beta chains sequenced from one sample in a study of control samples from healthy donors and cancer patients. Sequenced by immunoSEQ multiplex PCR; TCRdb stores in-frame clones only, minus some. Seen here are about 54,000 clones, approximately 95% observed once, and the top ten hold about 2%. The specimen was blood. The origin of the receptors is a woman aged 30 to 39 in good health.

CDR3 in amino acids: CASTTQGGSTYEQYF. The CDR3, as DNA: TGTGCCAGCACCACCCAGGGGGGTAGTACCTACGAGCAGTACTTC. The rearrangement links TRBV2 to TRBJ2-7; perhaps TRBD1 as D (7 bases). This CDR3 region has 15 residues. CDR1 and CDR2 from the germline V gene are SNHLY and FYNNEI. V gave up 7 bases and J gave up 2 bases, with 18 bases separating them.

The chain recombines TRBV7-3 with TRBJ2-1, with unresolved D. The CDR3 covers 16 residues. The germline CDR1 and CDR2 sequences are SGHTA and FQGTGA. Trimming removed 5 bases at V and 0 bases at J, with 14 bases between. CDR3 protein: CASSPPVESSYNEQFF. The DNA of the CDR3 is TGTGCCAGCAGCCCTCCGGTGGAGAGCTCCTACAATGAGCAGTTCTTC.

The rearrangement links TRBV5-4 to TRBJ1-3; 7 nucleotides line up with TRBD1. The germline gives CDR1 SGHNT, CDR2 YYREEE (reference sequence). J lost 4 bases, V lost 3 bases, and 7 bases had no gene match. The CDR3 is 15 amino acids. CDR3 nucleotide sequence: TGTGCCAGCAGCTACAACAGGGGAAGGGGAAACACCATATATTTT. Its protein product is CASSYNRGRGNTIYF. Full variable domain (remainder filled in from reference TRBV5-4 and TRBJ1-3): ETGVTQSPTHLIKTRGQQVTLRCSSQSGHNTVSWYQQALGQGPQFIFQYYREEENGRGNFPPRFSGLQFPNYSSELNVNALELDDSALYLCASSYNRGRGNTIYFGEGSWLTVV.

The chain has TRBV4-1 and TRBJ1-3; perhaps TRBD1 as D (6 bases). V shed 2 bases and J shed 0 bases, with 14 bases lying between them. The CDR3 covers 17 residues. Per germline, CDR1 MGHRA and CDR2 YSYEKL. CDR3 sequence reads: CASSQRGTTSSGNTIYF. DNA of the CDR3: TGCGCCAGCAGCCAACGGGGGACAACGAGCTCTGGAAACACCATATATTTT.

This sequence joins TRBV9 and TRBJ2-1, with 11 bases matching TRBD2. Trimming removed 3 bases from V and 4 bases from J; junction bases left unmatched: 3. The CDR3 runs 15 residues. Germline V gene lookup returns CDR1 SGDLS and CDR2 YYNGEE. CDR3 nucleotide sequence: TGTGCCAGCAGCGGGGGGACTAGCGGTTACAATGAGCAGTTCTTC. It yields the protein CASSGGTSGYNEQFF.

CDR3 residues: CASLGTSGTYNEQFF. CDR3 coding DNA: TGCGCCAGCCTGGGGACTAGCGGAACCTACAATGAGCAGTTCTTC. The chain uses TRBV10-2 and TRBJ2-1, with TRBD2 identical over 11 bases. CDR3 length equals 15 residues. The V gene's germline CDR1 is WSHSY and CDR2 SAAADI. V dropped 8 bases and J dropped 2; count of bases not matched to a gene: 5.

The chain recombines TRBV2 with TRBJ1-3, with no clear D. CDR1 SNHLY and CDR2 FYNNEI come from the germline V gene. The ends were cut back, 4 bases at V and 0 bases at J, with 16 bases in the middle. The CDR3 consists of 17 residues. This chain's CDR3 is CASSADRTTFSGNTIYF. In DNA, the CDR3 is TGTGCCAGCAGTGCCGATCGGACTACCTTCTCTGGAAACACCATATATTTT.

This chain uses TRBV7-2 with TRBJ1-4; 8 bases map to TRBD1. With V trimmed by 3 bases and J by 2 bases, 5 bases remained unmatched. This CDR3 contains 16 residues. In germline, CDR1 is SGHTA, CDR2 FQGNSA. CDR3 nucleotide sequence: TGTGCCAGCAGCTTTATCCCAGGGGGCACTAATGAAAAACTGTTTTTT. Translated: CASSFIPGGTNEKLFF.

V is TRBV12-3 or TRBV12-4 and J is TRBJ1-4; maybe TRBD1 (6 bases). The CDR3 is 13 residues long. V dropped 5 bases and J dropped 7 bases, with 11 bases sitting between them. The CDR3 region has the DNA TGTGCCAGCAGTCCCGGGACATCTGAAAAACTGTTTTTT. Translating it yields CASSPGTSEKLFF.

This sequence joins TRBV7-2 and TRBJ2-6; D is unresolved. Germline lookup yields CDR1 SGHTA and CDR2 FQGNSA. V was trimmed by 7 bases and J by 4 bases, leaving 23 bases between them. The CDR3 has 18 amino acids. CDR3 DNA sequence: TGTGCCAGCACCTGGCCAGAACCCCCGGTCGCCGGGGCCAACGTCCTGACTTTC. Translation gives CASTWPEPPVAGANVLTF. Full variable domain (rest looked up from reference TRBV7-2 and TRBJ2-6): GAGVSQSPSNKVTEKGKDVELRCDPISGHTALYWYRQSLGQGLEFLIYFQGNSAPDKSGLPSDRFSAERTGGSVSTLTIQRTQQEDSAVYLCASTWPEPPVAGANVLTFGAGSRLTVL.

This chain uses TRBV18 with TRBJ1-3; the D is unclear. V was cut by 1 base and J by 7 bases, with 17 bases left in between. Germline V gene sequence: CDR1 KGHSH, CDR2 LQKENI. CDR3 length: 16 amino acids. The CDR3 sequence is CASSPLFTAAENTIYF. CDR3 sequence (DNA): TGTGCCAGCTCACCACTTTTCACGGCCGCTGAGAACACCATATATTTT.

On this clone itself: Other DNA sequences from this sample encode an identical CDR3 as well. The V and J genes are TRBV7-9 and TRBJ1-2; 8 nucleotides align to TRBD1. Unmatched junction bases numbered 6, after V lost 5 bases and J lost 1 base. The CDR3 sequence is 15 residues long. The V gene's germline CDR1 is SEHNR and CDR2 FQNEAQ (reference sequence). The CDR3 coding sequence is TGTGCCAGCAGCGAAACGGACAGGGTTAACTATGGCTACACCTTC. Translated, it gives CASSETDRVNYGYTF.

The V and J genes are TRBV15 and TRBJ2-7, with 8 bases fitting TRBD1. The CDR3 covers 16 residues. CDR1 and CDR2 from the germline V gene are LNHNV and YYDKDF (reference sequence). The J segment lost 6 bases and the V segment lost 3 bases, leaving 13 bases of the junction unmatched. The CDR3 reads CATSRGLQGAISEQYF. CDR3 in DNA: TGTGCCACCAGCAGGGGCCTCCAGGGGGCGATCAGCGAGCAGTACTTC.

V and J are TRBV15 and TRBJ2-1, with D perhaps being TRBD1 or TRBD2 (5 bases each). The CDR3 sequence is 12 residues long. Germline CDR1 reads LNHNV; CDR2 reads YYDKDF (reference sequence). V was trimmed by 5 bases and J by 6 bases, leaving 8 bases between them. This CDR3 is CATSEGSNEQFF. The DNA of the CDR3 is TGTGCCACCAGCGAGGGGAGCAATGAGCAGTTCTTC.

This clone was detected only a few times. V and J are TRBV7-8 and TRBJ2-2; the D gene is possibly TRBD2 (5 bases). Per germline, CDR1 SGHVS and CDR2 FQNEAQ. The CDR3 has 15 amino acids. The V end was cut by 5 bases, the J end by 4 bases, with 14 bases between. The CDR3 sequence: CASSHHLASTGELFF. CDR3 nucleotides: TGTGCCAGCAGCCACCACTTAGCGAGCACCGGGGAGCTGTTTTTT.

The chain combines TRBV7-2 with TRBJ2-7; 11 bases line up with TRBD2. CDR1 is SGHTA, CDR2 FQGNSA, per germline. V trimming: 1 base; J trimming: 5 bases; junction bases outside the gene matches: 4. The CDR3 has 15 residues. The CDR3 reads CASSLVALAGDEQYF. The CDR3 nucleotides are TGTGCCAGCAGCTTAGTGGCACTAGCGGGAGACGAGCAGTACTTC.

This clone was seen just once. The DNA of the CDR3 is TGTGCCAGCAGTGAAGGGCACCTTGGGAATTCACCCCTCCACTTT. The encoded protein is CASSEGHLGNSPLHF. The chain has TRBV6-1 and TRBJ1-6; D gene ambiguous. The CDR3 consists of 15 residues. Deletions cut 1 base from V and 7 bases from J, with 11 bases between. Germline values: CDR1 MNHNS, CDR2 SASEGT.

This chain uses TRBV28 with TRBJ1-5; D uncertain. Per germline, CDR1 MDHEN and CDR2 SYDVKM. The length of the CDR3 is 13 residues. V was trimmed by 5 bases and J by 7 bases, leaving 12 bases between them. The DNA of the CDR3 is TGTGCCAGCAGTCATCCCGTTGGGCAGCCCCAGCATTTT. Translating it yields CASSHPVGQPQHF.